This T cell receptor (gamma chain) was observed in a study of gammadelta T cells in human blood. Per germline, CDR1 GITISATS and CDR2 ISYDGTV (reference sequence). The CDR3 has 15 residues. J was trimmed by 3 bases and V by 2 bases; bases with no gene match: 10. TCRdb re-called the RT-PCR reads via CATT. The data hold approximately 510 gamma-chain clones, with about 3.6% observed a single time. The study's findings and limits: Right after birth, innate γδ T cells reportedly expanded polyclonally after microbial exposure.

This clone qualifies as large. Its target is unknown. This sequence was found in a human fetus. Material for sequencing was non-Vgamma9Vdelta2 gamma-delta T cells from fetal blood. V is TRGV9 and J is TRGJ1 or TRGJ2. The CDR3: CALWEANKAYYKKLF. CDR3 nucleotides: TGTGCCTTGTGGGAGGCCAATAAAGCTTATTATAAGAAACTCTTT.